Listed below are T cell receptor beta chains from one sample, sequenced in a study of OX40 agonist ivuxolimab in advanced cancers. The method was immunoSEQ multiplex PCR; TCRdb's version includes in-frame clones alone and lacks a portion of them. The sample consists of about 14,000 clones, roughly 77% of them appearing once. The material sequenced was CD4+ or CD8+ T cells sorted from blood, taken in a trial of the OX40 agonist ivuxolimab. The receptors come from an adult with an advanced solid tumor such as melanoma, head and neck, liver or kidney cancer. CDR3s leave out the opening cysteine and the closing phenylalanine or tryptophan. Fields, in order: V gene, CDR3 protein.

v_gene: TRBV20-1
CDR3aa: SVPTLGTQY

v_gene: TRBV30
CDR3aa: AWSRSASFNEQY

v_gene: TRBV6-5
CDR3aa: ASSPPTSGSYEQY

v_gene: TRBV4-3
CDR3aa: ASSQDPWGSDNEQF

v_gene: TRBV30
CDR3aa: AWSVWAGDTQY

v_gene: TRBV27
CDR3aa: ASSLTSASHEQY

v_gene: TRBV18
CDR3aa: ASSPGTGLGTEAF

v_gene: TRBV5-1
CDR3aa: ASSLATGYEQY

v_gene: TRBV25-1
CDR3aa: ASSESGGAYEQY

v_gene: TRBV19
CDR3aa: ASSRGEGGDNEQF

v_gene: TRBV7-9
CDR3aa: ASSTPPSGISYEQY

v_gene: TRBV21-1
CDR3aa: ASSKALSGDQPQH

v_gene: TRBV27
CDR3aa: ASSSWAESYEQY

v_gene: TRBV19
CDR3aa: ASTPPEASYNEQF

v_gene: TRBV11-3
CDR3aa: ASSTGQGITGELF